This TCR beta chain is from a study of shared clonotypes between healthy human individuals (dated by TCRdb to 2018 to 2021). For the study in its entirety: The cohort comprised a couple of women and a few men aged 18 to 49 years. Per donor, three plates each were used for CD4 naive and CD4 memory, two for CD8 naive, and one for CD8 memory. Leukapheresis yielded between about 0.9 and 8.9 billion PBMCs per donor. To estimate repertoire size and how much clonotypes are shared between individuals, the study performed deep sequencing of blood TCR repertoires from about five healthy adults. To increase sequencing depth and limit assay-specific biases, different laboratories used diverse techniques to prepare libraries and sequence TCR repertoires. Findings and caveats that apply to the study as a whole: Rarefaction of sorted-subset datasets indicated incomplete sequencing despite the large sequencing depth. Higher generation probabilities were observed for clonotypes shared by all four sorted-subset donors than for non-shared clonotypes. Based on pairwise subsampling, the degree of clonotype sharing among donors was expected to be affected by sequencing depth. Estimated clonotype richness was generally larger for naive than for memory subsets. Sharing across a few donors was observed for approximately 5% of naive CD4, over 3% of naive CD8, over 2% of memory CD4, and roughly 0.43% of memory CD8 clonotypes. The genetic and exposure-history diversity represented was limited by the small number of donors. Sampling was restricted to blood, and TCR repertoires in tissues likely differ from the TCR repertoires found in blood.

About this clone: Its antigen is currently not known. Per-base qualities were not stored, and no clone one base away is much larger.

Using the deep immunoSEQ assay, multiplex PCR amplified TCR CDR3 regions from genomic DNA. Extracted genomic DNA from each cell subset was distributed evenly across all wells of several immunoSEQ 96-well plates, and each plate was treated as a replicate. Each replicate PCR for sorted subsets received around 210 ng genomic DNA, equal to about 30,000 T cell genomes. Purified libraries were quantified with a Qubit 3.0 fluorometer, sized on a Bioanalyzer 2100, and re-quantified with the KAPA Library Quantification kit. Each immunoSEQ 96-well plate was sequenced on its own single-read 150-cycle Illumina NextSeq 550 flow cell. Turning to the authors' computational methods: The immunoSEQ output contained only junctional sequences without quality scores, so filtering could not match that applied to full-length reads. Sequences were annotated with PyIR, a Python wrapper for IgBLAST v1.9, and V/J genes and CDR3 were assigned using IMGT germline references. Any read was removed if the V/J assignment was weak (E-value above 1e-6), the CDR3 was missing, or the read contained stop codons, out-of-frame junctions, or ambiguous translated residues. A V3J clonotype was defined by an identical inferred V gene, J gene, and CDR3 amino acid sequence. The percentage overlap between two repertoires was calculated by dividing the number of shared unique clonotypes by the size of the smaller repertoire. Richness of each repertoire was evaluated using RTK rarefaction, the Chao1 estimator, and Recon v2.1 estimates of unobserved clonotypes. Generation probabilities for all TCRbeta clonotypes obtained by the gDNA method from a few donors were computed using OLGA. The clones in this table, taken by TCRdb from immuneACCESS, are in-frame only. Not every clone is retained; where verified, under half of the shortfall comes from an unresolved V gene, and the cause of the rest is unknown. The D gene and trimming were derived from the DNA, and the V and J assignments and clone size from that table. Here the sample has about 1.9 million clones; roughly 93% occur a single time. The ten largest account for roughly 1.7% of the sample.

CD8 naive samples were obtained by positive selection for CCR7 among CD45RO-negative cells, yielding a CD45RA+CCR7+ population from which TemRA cells were excluded. Healthy HIV-negative adults with no recently reported acute infections or vaccinations were included as donors. Every donor was a Caucasian adult living in Nashville, Tennessee, USA. Blood was obtained by leukapheresis, after which PBMCs were separated by Ficoll-Histopaque density gradient centrifugation and cryopreserved in liquid nitrogen vapor phase. Purity and quantity of every magnetically sorted T cell population were checked by analytical flow cytometry. From each sorted fraction, genomic DNA was isolated and quantified by UV absorbance on a Nanodrop 2000c. The V end loses 5 bases and the J end loses 8 bases, and a stretch of 12 bases separates them. CDR3 length: 13 amino acids, cysteine to phenylalanine. Only the CDR3 region is kept as DNA, spanning 39 bases read in frame from base 1. Looking up the germline V gene yields CDR1 SGHTA and CDR2 FQGTGA.

Sequencing was done on a sample of naive CD8+ T cells from PBMCs. The cell subset or site label corresponds to: CD45RA+CCR7+. The receptor chain draws on TRBV7-3 and TRBJ2-2; the D gene is not confidently resolved. This TCR came from a man younger than 35 in good health. Some clones in this sample may be carry-over from other donors' samples. The CDR3 has the sequence CASSRKEAGELFF. The DNA reads TGTGCCAGCAGCCGAAAGGAAGCTGGGGAGCTGTTTTTT.